The clone carrying this T cell receptor (beta chain) was counted between two and nine times. This sample was included in a study of early T cells in non-severe SARS-CoV-2 infection. Germline CDR1 reads SSHAT; CDR2 reads FNYEAQ (reference sequence). The length of the CDR3 is 16 residues. Trimming removed 4 bases from V and 7 bases from J; junction bases left unmatched: 4. TCRdb recomputed calls from the 5' RACE reads with MiXCR, one row per CDR3 protein. The data hold 50,000 or so distinct CDR3 sequences, with 4.5% to 7% observed a single time. The clonotype was recovered from an adult who was a healthcare worker with PCR-confirmed SARS-CoV-2 infection or an uninfected control (not recorded which). Sequencing was performed on whole blood. The chain carries TRBV7-7 and TRBJ2-2, with 15 bases fitting TRBD2. The CDR3 spells CASSSSGLAGGGELFF. In DNA, the CDR3 is TGTGCCAGCAGCTCCTCGGGACTAGCGGGAGGCGGGGAGCTGTTTTTT.